This T cell receptor (beta chain) was identified during a study of blood T cells in healthy people across ages. Germline CDR1 and CDR2: MDHEN and SYDVKM. Trimming cost V 6 bases and J 0 bases, with 24 bases left between them. The CDR3 covers 19 residues. Primed by a sample-barcoded 5' primer and a J-beta primer mix, a second PCR proceeded for 7 to 11 cycles. TCRdb re-analysed the 5' RACE reads in MiXCR, keeping a single row per CDR3 protein. The table records about 1 million distinct CDR3 sequences, 25% of them present only once. Of note for this clonotype: The target antigen is unknown.

Study-level findings and limits: Researchers report that TCR beta diversity correlated strongly with naive T cell percentage.

Another study also made use of these data, one on T cells of mothers and their children.

The rearrangement uses TRBV28 and TRBJ2-4; tentatively, D is TRBD1 or TRBD2 (6 bases each). The receptor was derived from a girl between 2 and 10 years old in good health. The sample comprised blood. As DNA, the CDR3 is TGTGCCAGCAGCCCAAGCCCAGGGGCCGGGGGTATAGCCAAAAACATTCAGTACTTC. The encoded protein is CASSPSPGAGGIAKNIQYF.